The rows below give T cell receptor beta chains drawn from one sample of a study of blood T cell repertoires in COVID-19. The assay was immunoSEQ multiplex PCR, and TCRdb's table has in-frame clones only and misses some. The sample consists of about 170,000 clones, roughly four fifths of them appearing once. The sequenced material came from peripheral blood. These receptors were collected from an elderly woman with COVID-19, enrolled during active disease. Both conserved end residues are part of each CDR3. The order of the fields is D gene, clone size, V gene, J gene, CDR3 DNA, CDR3 protein. A D gene is named only where the DNA matches it firmly. Clone size, where shown, is once, few, many, or a class for clones that have expanded.

d_gene: TRBD1; abundance: NA; v_gene: TRBV5-4; j_gene: TRBJ2-2; CDR3nt: TGTGCCAGCAGCTTGAAGGGGGCGGTTGCCGGGGAGCTGTTTTTT; CDR3aa: CASSLKGAVAGELFF
d_gene: NA; abundance: NA; v_gene: TRBV27; j_gene: TRBJ2-7; CDR3nt: TGTGCCAGCAGTTCCAGAAATCTCTACGAGCAGTACTTC; CDR3aa: CASSSRNLYEQYF
d_gene: NA; abundance: NA; v_gene: TRBV5-1; j_gene: TRBJ2-4; CDR3nt: TGCGCCAGCAGCTTGGACGGCAGACTCCATCTCTACAAAAACATTCAGTACTTC; CDR3aa: CASSLDGRLHLYKNIQYF
d_gene: NA; abundance: NA; v_gene: TRBV11-3; j_gene: TRBJ2-3; CDR3nt: TGTGCCAGCAGCGTCCGGTTCACAGATACGCAGTATTTT; CDR3aa: CASSVRFTDTQYF
d_gene: NA; abundance: NA; v_gene: TRBV3-1/TRBV3-2; j_gene: TRBJ1-2; CDR3nt: TGTGCCAGCAGCCATCCCACTCATAACTATGGCTACACCTTC; CDR3aa: CASSHPTHNYGYTF
d_gene: NA; abundance: NA; v_gene: TRBV2; j_gene: TRBJ1-1; CDR3nt: TGTGCCACTTTCGGGGGGCGAGAAGAAGCTTTCTTT; CDR3aa: CATFGGREEAFF
d_gene: TRBD2; abundance: few; v_gene: TRBV6-1; j_gene: TRBJ2-1; CDR3nt: TGTGCCAGCAGTGAACCGGGACTAGGGGCGGATGAGCAGTTCTTC; CDR3aa: CASSEPGLGADEQFF
d_gene: NA; abundance: NA; v_gene: TRBV28; j_gene: TRBJ2-7; CDR3nt: TGTGCCAGCAGTTTACAGGGCTACGAGCAGTACTTC; CDR3aa: CASSLQGYEQYF
d_gene: NA; abundance: NA; v_gene: TRBV10-3; j_gene: TRBJ2-7; CDR3nt: TGTGCCATCAGTGGACAGGCCACCTACGAGCAGTACTTC; CDR3aa: CAISGQATYEQYF
d_gene: TRBD1; abundance: NA; v_gene: TRBV14; j_gene: TRBJ2-5; CDR3nt: TGTGCCAGCAGTGCCCACAGGGGGCTGGAGGAGACCCAGTACTTC; CDR3aa: CASSAHRGLEETQYF
d_gene: TRBD1; abundance: NA; v_gene: TRBV5-1; j_gene: TRBJ2-7; CDR3nt: TGCGCCAGCAGCTTAGGACAGGGGTTTGACGAGCAGTACTTC; CDR3aa: CASSLGQGFDEQYF
d_gene: NA; abundance: NA; v_gene: TRBV30; j_gene: TRBJ1-6; CDR3nt: TGTGCCGGAGGGCAGGGAGGCTCACCCCTCCACTTT; CDR3aa: CAGGQGGSPLHF
d_gene: NA; abundance: NA; v_gene: TRBV10-3; j_gene: TRBJ1-6; CDR3nt: TGTGCCATCAGTGAGTCGCAGGAATATAATTCACCCCTCCACTTT; CDR3aa: CAISESQEYNSPLHF
d_gene: NA; abundance: NA; v_gene: TRBV18; j_gene: TRBJ1-3; CDR3nt: TGTGCCAGCTCACCACTGTCAGGGGAAGGAAACACCATATATTTT; CDR3aa: CASSPLSGEGNTIYF
d_gene: TRBD1; abundance: NA; v_gene: TRBV18; j_gene: TRBJ1-2; CDR3nt: TGTGCCAGCTCAGACGGACAGGGGTACGGCTACACCTTC; CDR3aa: CASSDGQGYGYTF
d_gene: TRBD1; abundance: NA; v_gene: TRBV5-5; j_gene: TRBJ1-4; CDR3nt: TGTGCCAGCAGTGGGACAGAGAATGAAAAACTGTTTTTT; CDR3aa: CASSGTENEKLFF
d_gene: TRBD2; abundance: NA; v_gene: TRBV3-1/TRBV3-2; j_gene: TRBJ2-3; CDR3nt: TGTGCCAGCAGCTCAGATTTGTTACTAGCGGGGGGGCTACTCGTGCCAGATACGCAGTATTTT; CDR3aa: CASSSDLLLAGGLLVPDTQYF
d_gene: TRBD2; abundance: NA; v_gene: TRBV4-2; j_gene: TRBJ2-7; CDR3nt: TGTGCCAGCAGCCAGGGCGGGACTACCTTCTACGAGCAGTACTTC; CDR3aa: CASSQGGTTFYEQYF
d_gene: TRBD1; abundance: NA; v_gene: TRBV3-1/TRBV3-2; j_gene: TRBJ1-2; CDR3nt: TGTGCCAGCAGCCAACCCAACTACCGGGACAGGCGAAGATCTCACTATGGCTACACCTTC; CDR3aa: CASSQPNYRDRRRSHYGYTF
d_gene: NA; abundance: NA; v_gene: TRBV21-1; j_gene: TRBJ1-3; CDR3nt: TGTGCCAGCAGCAAAAGGGTCTGGGGCGAACAGGGCCACCTTGGAAACACCATATATTTT; CDR3aa: CASSKRVWGEQGHLGNTIYF
d_gene: NA; abundance: NA; v_gene: TRBV18; j_gene: TRBJ1-1; CDR3nt: TGTGCCAGCTCACCGAGAGATTTGAACACTGAAGCTTTCTTT; CDR3aa: CASSPRDLNTEAFF
d_gene: TRBD2; abundance: NA; v_gene: TRBV18; j_gene: TRBJ2-3; CDR3nt: TGTGCCAGCTCACGGCGCGGGGGAGATGGAGATACGCAGTATTTT; CDR3aa: CASSRRGGDGDTQYF
d_gene: TRBD2; abundance: NA; v_gene: TRBV10-3; j_gene: TRBJ2-1; CDR3nt: TGTGCCACCAGCCCCCCGACTAGCGGGGTCGCCTACAATGAGCAGTTCTTC; CDR3aa: CATSPPTSGVAYNEQFF
d_gene: TRBD1; abundance: NA; v_gene: TRBV30; j_gene: TRBJ1-3; CDR3nt: TGTGCCTGGGGGACAGGCGGAAACACCATATATTTT; CDR3aa: CAWGTGGNTIYF
d_gene: TRBD2; abundance: NA; v_gene: TRBV28; j_gene: TRBJ2-5; CDR3nt: TGTGCCAGCAGTTTAATCGGCCTAGCGGGAGGAGGAGAGACCCAGTACTTC; CDR3aa: CASSLIGLAGGGETQYF
d_gene: NA; abundance: NA; v_gene: TRBV27; j_gene: TRBJ1-2; CDR3nt: TGTGCCAGCAGGGGGTCAGGGGTTGCTCTTACTTATGGCTACACCTTC; CDR3aa: CASRGSGVALTYGYTF
d_gene: NA; abundance: once; v_gene: TRBV18; j_gene: TRBJ2-7; CDR3nt: TGTGCCAGCTCCCCCAACCGGGGCGAGCAGTACTTC; CDR3aa: CASSPNRGEQYF
d_gene: TRBD2; abundance: NA; v_gene: TRBV7-2; j_gene: TRBJ2-7; CDR3nt: TGTGCCAGCAGCTTAGGAGCGGGAGGGGTGGACGAGCAGTACTTC; CDR3aa: CASSLGAGGVDEQYF
d_gene: NA; abundance: NA; v_gene: TRBV12-2; j_gene: TRBJ1-5; CDR3nt: TGTGCAAGTCGCTCGGCCGGGACAGGGACCCATCAGCCCCAGCATTTT; CDR3aa: CASRSAGTGTHQPQHF
d_gene: TRBD2; abundance: NA; v_gene: TRBV18; j_gene: TRBJ2-1; CDR3nt: TGTGCCAGCTCACCCAGACTAGCGGGGGGGTCAGGTGAGCAGTTCTTC; CDR3aa: CASSPRLAGGSGEQFF
d_gene: TRBD1; abundance: NA; v_gene: TRBV5-1; j_gene: TRBJ2-4; CDR3nt: TGCGCCAGCAGCTCAGGCATAGACAGGGAAAGAAACATTCAGTACTTC; CDR3aa: CASSSGIDRERNIQYF
d_gene: TRBD1; abundance: NA; v_gene: TRBV6-2/TRBV6-3; j_gene: TRBJ1-2; CDR3nt: TGTGCCAGCAGTCACAGGGGGCTTCTATATGGCTACACCTTC; CDR3aa: CASSHRGLLYGYTF
d_gene: NA; abundance: NA; v_gene: TRBV4-2; j_gene: TRBJ2-1; CDR3nt: TGTGCCAGCAGCCACCCTACATTGGGACTGGCTGCGGGTGAGCAGTTCTTC; CDR3aa: CASSHPTLGLAAGEQFF
d_gene: TRBD2; abundance: few; v_gene: TRBV7-2; j_gene: TRBJ2-2; CDR3nt: TGTGCCAGCAGCCCAACCCAGGCGGGGGGGCGGATCGCCGGGGAGCTGTTTTTT; CDR3aa: CASSPTQAGGRIAGELFF
d_gene: TRBD2; abundance: NA; v_gene: TRBV7-9; j_gene: TRBJ2-1; CDR3nt: TGTGCCAGCAGCCCGGAGCTGGGACTAGCGGGAGAGCCCTACAATGAGCAGTTCTTC; CDR3aa: CASSPELGLAGEPYNEQFF
d_gene: NA; abundance: NA; v_gene: TRBV19; j_gene: TRBJ2-4; CDR3nt: TGTGCCAGTAGCGTCCCGTGGCAAAGTCACATTCAGTACTTC; CDR3aa: CASSVPWQSHIQYF
d_gene: NA; abundance: NA; v_gene: TRBV3-1/TRBV3-2; j_gene: TRBJ1-6; CDR3nt: TGTGCCAGCAGCCAAGGCCTGGAGAATTCACCCCTCCACTTT; CDR3aa: CASSQGLENSPLHF
d_gene: TRBD1; abundance: NA; v_gene: TRBV5-1; j_gene: TRBJ1-5; CDR3nt: TGCGCCAGCAGCTTGGGTCCGGACAGGGGGCCCAATCAGCCCCAGCATTTT; CDR3aa: CASSLGPDRGPNQPQHF
d_gene: TRBD2; abundance: NA; v_gene: TRBV28; j_gene: TRBJ2-7; CDR3nt: TGTGCCAGCAGAGGAGCGGGAGTGTCCTACGAGCAGTACTTC; CDR3aa: CASRGAGVSYEQYF
d_gene: NA; abundance: NA; v_gene: TRBV28; j_gene: TRBJ2-2; CDR3nt: TGTGCCAGCAGCCCCTCTAAGTATACCGGGGAGCTGTTTTTT; CDR3aa: CASSPSKYTGELFF
d_gene: TRBD2; abundance: NA; v_gene: TRBV18; j_gene: TRBJ2-7; CDR3nt: TGTGCCAGCTCACCACCGGGACTAGCGGGAGGGCCGGGGCAGTACTTC; CDR3aa: CASSPPGLAGGPGQYF
d_gene: TRBD1; abundance: NA; v_gene: TRBV28; j_gene: TRBJ1-2; CDR3nt: TGTGCCAGCAGTTTATCGACAGGGGGAGATGGCTACACCTTC; CDR3aa: CASSLSTGGDGYTF
d_gene: NA; abundance: NA; v_gene: TRBV5-1; j_gene: TRBJ2-7; CDR3nt: TGCGCCAGCAGCTTACGAAGGGGAGGTCCCGAGCAGTACTTC; CDR3aa: CASSLRRGGPEQYF
d_gene: TRBD2; abundance: NA; v_gene: TRBV5-1; j_gene: TRBJ2-3; CDR3nt: TGCGCCAGCAGCTTGTCGCTAGCGGGACTCTTCACAGATACGCAGTATTTT; CDR3aa: CASSLSLAGLFTDTQYF
d_gene: NA; abundance: NA; v_gene: TRBV5-1; j_gene: TRBJ2-7; CDR3nt: TGCGCCAGCAGCTTACTTTCCCCTGCCGATGTCTACGAGCAGTACTTC; CDR3aa: CASSLLSPADVYEQYF
d_gene: TRBD1; abundance: few; v_gene: TRBV7-2; j_gene: TRBJ2-1; CDR3nt: TGTGCCAGCAGCTTAGTAGGACAGGGAAGACAGTTCTTC; CDR3aa: CASSLVGQGRQFF
d_gene: NA; abundance: NA; v_gene: TRBV5-1; j_gene: TRBJ2-7; CDR3nt: TGCGCCAGCAGCTTGGCCGCAGGCGGACTTACCTACGAGCAGTACTTC; CDR3aa: CASSLAAGGLTYEQYF
d_gene: NA; abundance: NA; v_gene: TRBV5-8; j_gene: TRBJ2-5; CDR3nt: TGTGCCAGCAGCCTAGAGACCCAGTACTTC; CDR3aa: CASSLETQYF
d_gene: NA; abundance: NA; v_gene: TRBV18; j_gene: TRBJ1-5; CDR3nt: TGTGCCAGCTCACCAGCGGGAGGACAGCCCCAGCATTTT; CDR3aa: CASSPAGGQPQHF
d_gene: TRBD2; abundance: few; v_gene: TRBV2; j_gene: TRBJ2-5; CDR3nt: TGTGCCAGCAGTGAGGGACTAGCGACGGAGACCCAGTACTTC; CDR3aa: CASSEGLATETQYF